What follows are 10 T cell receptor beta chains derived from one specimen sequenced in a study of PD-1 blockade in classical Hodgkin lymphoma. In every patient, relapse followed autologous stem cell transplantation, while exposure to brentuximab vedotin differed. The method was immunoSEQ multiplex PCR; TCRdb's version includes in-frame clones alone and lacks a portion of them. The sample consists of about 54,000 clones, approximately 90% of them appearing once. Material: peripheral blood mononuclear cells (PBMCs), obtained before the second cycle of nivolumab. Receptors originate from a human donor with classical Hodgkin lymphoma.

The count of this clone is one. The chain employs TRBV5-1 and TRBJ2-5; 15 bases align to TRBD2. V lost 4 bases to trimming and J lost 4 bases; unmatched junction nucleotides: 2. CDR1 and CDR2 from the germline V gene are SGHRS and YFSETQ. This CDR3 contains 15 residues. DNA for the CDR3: TGCGCCAGCAGCGCGGGACTAGCGGGAGGAGAGACCCAGTACTTC. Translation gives CASSAGLAGGETQYF.

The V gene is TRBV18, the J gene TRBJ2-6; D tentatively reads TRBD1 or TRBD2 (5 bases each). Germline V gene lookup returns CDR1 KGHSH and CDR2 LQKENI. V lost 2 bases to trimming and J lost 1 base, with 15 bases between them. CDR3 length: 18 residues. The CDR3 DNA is TGTGCCAGCTCACCATTTCCGGGGACCGGATCTGGGGCCAACGTCCTGACTTTC. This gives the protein CASSPFPGTGSGANVLTF.

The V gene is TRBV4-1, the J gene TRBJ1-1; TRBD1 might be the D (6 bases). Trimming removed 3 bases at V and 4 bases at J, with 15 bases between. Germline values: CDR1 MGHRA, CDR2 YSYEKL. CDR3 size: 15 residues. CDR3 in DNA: TGCGCCAGCAGCCACTTCGATACGGGGGCCACTGAAGCTTTCTTT. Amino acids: CASSHFDTGATEAFF.

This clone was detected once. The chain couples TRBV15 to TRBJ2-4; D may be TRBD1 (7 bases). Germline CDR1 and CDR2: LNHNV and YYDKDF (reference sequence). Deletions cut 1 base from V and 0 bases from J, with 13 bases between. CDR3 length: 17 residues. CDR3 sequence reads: CATSRGEDRTAKNIQYF. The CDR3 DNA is TGTGCCACCAGCAGAGGGGAGGACAGGACAGCCAAAAACATTCAGTACTTC.

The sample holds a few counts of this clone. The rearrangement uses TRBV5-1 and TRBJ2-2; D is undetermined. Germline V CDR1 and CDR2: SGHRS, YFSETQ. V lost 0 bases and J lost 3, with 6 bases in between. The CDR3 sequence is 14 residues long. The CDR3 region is CASSLVQYTGELFF. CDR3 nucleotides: TGCGCCAGCAGCTTGGTGCAGTACACCGGGGAGCTGTTTTTT.

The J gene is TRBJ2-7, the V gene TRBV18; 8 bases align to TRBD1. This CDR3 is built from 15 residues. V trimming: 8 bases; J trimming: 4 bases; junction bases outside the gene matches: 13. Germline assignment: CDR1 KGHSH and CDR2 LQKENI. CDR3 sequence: CASTRDPGQEYEQYF. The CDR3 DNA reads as TGTGCCAGCACGAGAGATCCGGGACAGGAGTACGAGCAGTACTTC.

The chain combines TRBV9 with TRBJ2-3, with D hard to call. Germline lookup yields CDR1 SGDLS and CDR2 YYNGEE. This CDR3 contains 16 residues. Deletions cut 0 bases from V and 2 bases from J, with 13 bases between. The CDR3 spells CASSVEGAGVTDTQYF. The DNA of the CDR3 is TGTGCCAGCAGCGTAGAGGGTGCTGGGGTCACAGATACGCAGTATTTT.

The CDR3 DNA follows: TGTGCCAGCTCGACGACCGGGACAGCTGCAGAGACCCAGTACTTC. This sequence encodes CASSTTGTAAETQYF. This chain joins TRBV18 and TRBJ2-5, with 7 bases that match TRBD1. The V gene end was trimmed by 6 bases and the J gene end by 4 bases; junction bases not matched to a gene: 11. Germline CDR1 and CDR2: KGHSH and LQKENI. The CDR3 runs to 15 residues.

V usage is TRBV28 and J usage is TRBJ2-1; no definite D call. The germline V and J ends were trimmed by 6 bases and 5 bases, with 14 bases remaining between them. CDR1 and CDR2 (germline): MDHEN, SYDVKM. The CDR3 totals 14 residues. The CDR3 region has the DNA TGTGCCAGCAGCCAAACGGGCCTCGACAATGAGCAGTTCTTC. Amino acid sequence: CASSQTGLDNEQFF. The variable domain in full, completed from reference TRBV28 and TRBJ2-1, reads DVKVTQSSRYLVKRTGEKVFLECVQDMDHENMFWYRQDPGLGLRLIYFSYDVKMKEKGDIPEGYSVSREKKERFSLILESASTNQTSMYLCASSQTGLDNEQFFGPGTRLTVL.

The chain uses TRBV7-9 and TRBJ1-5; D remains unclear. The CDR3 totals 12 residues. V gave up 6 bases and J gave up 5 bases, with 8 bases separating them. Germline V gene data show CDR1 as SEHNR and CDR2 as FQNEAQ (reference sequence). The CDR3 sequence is CASSPLDQPQHF. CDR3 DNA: TGTGCCAGCAGTCCCTTGGATCAGCCCCAGCATTTT.